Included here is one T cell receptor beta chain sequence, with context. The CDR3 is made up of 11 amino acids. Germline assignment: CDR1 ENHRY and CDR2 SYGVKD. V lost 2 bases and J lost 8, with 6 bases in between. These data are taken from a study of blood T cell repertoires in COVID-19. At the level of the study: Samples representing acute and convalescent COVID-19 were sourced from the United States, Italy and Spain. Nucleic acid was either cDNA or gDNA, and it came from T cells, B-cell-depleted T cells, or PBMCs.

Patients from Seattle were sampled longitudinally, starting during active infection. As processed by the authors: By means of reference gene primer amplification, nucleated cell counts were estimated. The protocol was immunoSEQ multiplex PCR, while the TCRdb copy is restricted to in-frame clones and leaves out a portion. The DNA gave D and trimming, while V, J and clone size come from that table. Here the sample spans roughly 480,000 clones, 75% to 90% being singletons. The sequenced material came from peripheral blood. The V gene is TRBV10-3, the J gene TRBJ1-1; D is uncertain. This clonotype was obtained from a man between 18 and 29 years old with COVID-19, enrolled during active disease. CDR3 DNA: TGTGCCATCAGTGAGGAGAGGGAAGCTTTCTTT. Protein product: CAISEEREAFF.